This T cell receptor beta chain comes out of a study of T cells in Graves' hyperthyroidism and ophthalmopathy. Overall study results and limits: Appearing also in blood were most of the thyroid clonotypes expanded above 0.001.

V was cut by 3 bases and J by 9 bases, with 15 bases left in between. This CDR3 is 14 amino acids long. The source material, RNA transcripts, was used to amplify TCR beta CDR3 regions. HTBI primers were used for first-round RT-PCR of the TCR CDR3. MiXCR, run by TCRdb on the multiplex PCR reads, gives a single entry per CDR3 protein. The sample includes around 570,000 distinct CDR3 sequences, just under 20% of them seen just once. Source material for PBMCs was 10 ml fresh peripheral blood. This clonotype was recorded many times. Antigen unknown. The genes are TRBV12-3 or TRBV12-4 and TRBJ1-5; D is possibly TRBD1 (5 bases). What was sequenced was blood. The source of this sequence is a man aged 35-49 years with Graves' ophthalmopathy. CDR3 residues: CASSLGGGFPPQHF. In nucleotides, the CDR3 is TGTGCCAGCAGTTTGGGTGGGGGGTTTCCGCCCCAGCATTTT.